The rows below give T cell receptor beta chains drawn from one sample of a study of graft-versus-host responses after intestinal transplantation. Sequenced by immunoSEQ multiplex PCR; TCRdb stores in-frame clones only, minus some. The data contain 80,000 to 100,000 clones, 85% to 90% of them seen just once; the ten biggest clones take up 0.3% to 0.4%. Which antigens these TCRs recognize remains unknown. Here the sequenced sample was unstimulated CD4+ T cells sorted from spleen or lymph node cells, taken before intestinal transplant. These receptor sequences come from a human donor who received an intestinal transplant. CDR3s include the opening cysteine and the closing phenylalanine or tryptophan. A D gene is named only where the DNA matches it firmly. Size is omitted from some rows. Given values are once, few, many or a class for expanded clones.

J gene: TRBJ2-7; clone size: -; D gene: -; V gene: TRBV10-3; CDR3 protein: CAIGIRGRNEQYF; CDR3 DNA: TGTGCCATCGGGATCAGGGGAAGAAACGAGCAGTACTTC
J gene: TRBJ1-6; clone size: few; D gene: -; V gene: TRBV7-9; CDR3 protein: CASSLGGMNSPLHF; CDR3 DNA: TGTGCCAGCAGCTTAGGGGGCATGAATTCACCCCTCCACTTT
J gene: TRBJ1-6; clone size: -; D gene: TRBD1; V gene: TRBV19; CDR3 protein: CASGPKTGGNSPLHF; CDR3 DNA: TGTGCCAGTGGGCCGAAGACAGGGGGCAATTCACCCCTCCACTTT
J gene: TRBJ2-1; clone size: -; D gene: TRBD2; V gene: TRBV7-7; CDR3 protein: CASSLGTSGSYEQFF; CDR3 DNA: TGTGCTAGCAGCTTAGGGACTAGCGGGAGTTATGAGCAGTTCTTC
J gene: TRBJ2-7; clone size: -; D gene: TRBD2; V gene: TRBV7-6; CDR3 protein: CASSISGTSSYEQYF; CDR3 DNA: TGTGCCAGCAGCATTTCCGGGACTAGCTCCTACGAGCAGTACTTC
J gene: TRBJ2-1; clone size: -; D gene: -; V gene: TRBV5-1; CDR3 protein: CASMERGTGSYNEQFF; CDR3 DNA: TGCGCCAGCATGGAAAGGGGAACGGGCTCCTACAATGAGCAGTTCTTC
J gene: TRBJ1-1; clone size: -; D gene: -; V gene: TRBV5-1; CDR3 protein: CASSPQSGGVNTEAFF; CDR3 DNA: TGCGCCAGCAGCCCCCAGTCGGGGGGGGTGAACACTGAAGCTTTCTTT
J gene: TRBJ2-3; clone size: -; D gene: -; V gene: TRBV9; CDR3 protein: CASSPRDLTDTQYF; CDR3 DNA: TGTGCCAGCAGCCCTCGGGACTTAACAGATACGCAGTATTTT
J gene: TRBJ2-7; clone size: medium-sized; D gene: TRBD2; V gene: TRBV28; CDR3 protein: CASTPGGPYEQYF; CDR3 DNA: TGTGCCAGCACTCCGGGGGGGCCCTACGAGCAGTACTTC
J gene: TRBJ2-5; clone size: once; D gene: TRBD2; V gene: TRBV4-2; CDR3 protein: CASSPHAVAGLEETQYF; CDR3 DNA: TGTGCCAGCAGCCCCCACGCGGTAGCGGGGCTCGAAGAGACCCAGTACTTC
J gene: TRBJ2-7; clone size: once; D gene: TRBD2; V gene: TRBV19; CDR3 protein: CASSMTSGSYEQYF; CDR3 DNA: TGTGCCAGTAGTATGACTAGCGGGAGTTACGAGCAGTACTTC
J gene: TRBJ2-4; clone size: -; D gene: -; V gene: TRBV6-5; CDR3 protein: CASGGRAKNIQYF; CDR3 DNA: TGTGCCAGTGGTGGGAGAGCCAAAAACATTCAGTACTTC
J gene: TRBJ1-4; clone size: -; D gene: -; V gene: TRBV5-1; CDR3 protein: CASSLDAGNEKLFF; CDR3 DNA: TGCGCCAGCAGCTTGGATGCAGGGAATGAAAAACTGTTTTTT
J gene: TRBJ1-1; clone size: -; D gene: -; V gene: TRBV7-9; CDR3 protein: CALTPGQDTEAFF; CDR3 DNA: TGTGCCCTAACCCCAGGGCAAGACACTGAAGCTTTCTTT
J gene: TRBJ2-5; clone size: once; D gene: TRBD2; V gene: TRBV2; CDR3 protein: CASTPPGGETQYF; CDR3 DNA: TGTGCCAGCACCCCACCCGGGGGGGAGACCCAGTACTTC
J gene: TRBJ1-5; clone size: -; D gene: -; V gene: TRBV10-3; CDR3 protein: CAISESTGQPQHF; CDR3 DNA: TGTGCCATCAGTGAGTCGACTGGTCAGCCCCAGCATTTT
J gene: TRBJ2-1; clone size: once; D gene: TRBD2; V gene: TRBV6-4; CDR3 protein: CASSDGGAYNEQFF; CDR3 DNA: TGTGCCAGCAGTGACGGGGGGGCCTACAATGAGCAGTTCTTC
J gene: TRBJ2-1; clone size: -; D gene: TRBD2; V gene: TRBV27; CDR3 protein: CASSLEGLAGQEQFF; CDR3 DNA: TGTGCCAGCAGTCTCGAAGGACTAGCGGGACAGGAGCAGTTCTTC
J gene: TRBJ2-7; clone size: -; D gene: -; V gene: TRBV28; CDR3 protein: CASSLSGISYEQYF; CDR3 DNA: TGTGCCAGCAGTTTAAGCGGCATCTCCTACGAGCAGTACTTC
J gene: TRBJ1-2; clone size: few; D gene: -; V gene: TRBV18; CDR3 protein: CASSPSSRVHTF; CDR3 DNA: TGTGCCAGCTCACCCAGTTCCAGGGTCCACACCTTC
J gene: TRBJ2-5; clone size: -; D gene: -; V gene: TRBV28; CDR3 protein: CASIGAGETQYF; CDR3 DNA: TGTGCCAGCATTGGGGCGGGGGAGACCCAGTACTTC
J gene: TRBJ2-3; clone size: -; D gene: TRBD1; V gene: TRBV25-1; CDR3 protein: CASSVGGTDTQYF; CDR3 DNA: TGTGCCAGCAGTGTAGGGGGCACGGATACGCAGTATTTT
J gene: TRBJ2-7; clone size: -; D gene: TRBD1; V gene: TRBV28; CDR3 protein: CASSLDRGLREQYF; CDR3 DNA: TGTGCCAGCAGTCTGGACAGGGGGCTAAGGGAGCAGTACTTC
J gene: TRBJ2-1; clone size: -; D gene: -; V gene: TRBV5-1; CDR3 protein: CASSLQALSSYNEQFF; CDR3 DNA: TGCGCCAGCAGCTTACAAGCGCTAAGCTCCTACAATGAGCAGTTCTTC
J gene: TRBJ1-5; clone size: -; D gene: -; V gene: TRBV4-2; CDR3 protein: CASSQDDQPQHF; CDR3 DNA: TGTGCCAGCAGCCAAGACGATCAGCCCCAGCATTTT
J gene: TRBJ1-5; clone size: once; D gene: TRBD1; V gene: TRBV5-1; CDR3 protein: CASRTGFDQPQHF; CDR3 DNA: TGCGCCAGCAGGACAGGGTTCGATCAGCCCCAGCATTTT
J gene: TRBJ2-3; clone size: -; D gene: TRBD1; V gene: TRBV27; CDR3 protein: CASSLYPQTGSRRDTQYF; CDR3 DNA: TGTGCCAGCAGTTTATATCCCCAGACAGGGTCCAGGCGTGATACGCAGTATTTT
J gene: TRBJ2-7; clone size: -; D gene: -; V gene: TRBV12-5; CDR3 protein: CASGLVIQHYEQYF; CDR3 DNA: TGTGCTAGTGGTTTGGTAATACAGCACTACGAGCAGTACTTC
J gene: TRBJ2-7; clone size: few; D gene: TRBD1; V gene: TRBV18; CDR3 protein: CASSPGQGREQYF; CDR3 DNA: TGTGCCAGCTCACCGGGACAGGGAAGGGAGCAGTACTTC
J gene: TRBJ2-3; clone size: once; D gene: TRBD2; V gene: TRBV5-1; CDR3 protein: CASSLAGGPDTQYF; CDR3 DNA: TGCGCCAGCAGCTTAGCGGGGGGGCCAGATACGCAGTATTTT
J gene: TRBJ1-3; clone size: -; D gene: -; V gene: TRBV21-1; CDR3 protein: CASSKEQVQGGGGNTIYF; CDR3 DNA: TGTGCCAGCAGCAAAGAGCAGGTACAGGGTGGAGGCGGAAACACCATATATTTT
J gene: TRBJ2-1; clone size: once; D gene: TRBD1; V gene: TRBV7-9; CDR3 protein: CASSGEGQGFYNEQFF; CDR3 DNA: TGTGCCAGCAGCGGCGAGGGACAGGGCTTCTACAATGAGCAGTTCTTC
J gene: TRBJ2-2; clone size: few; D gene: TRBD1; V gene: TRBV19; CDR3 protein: CASTNTGETGELFF; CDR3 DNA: TGTGCCAGTACCAATACAGGGGAGACCGGGGAGCTGTTTTTT
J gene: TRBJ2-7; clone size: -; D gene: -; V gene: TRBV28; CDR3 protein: CASSFRELVHYEQYF; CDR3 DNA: TGTGCCAGCAGTTTTAGGGAACTAGTCCACTACGAGCAGTACTTC
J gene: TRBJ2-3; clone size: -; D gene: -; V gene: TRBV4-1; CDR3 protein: CASSPLLSASTDTQYF; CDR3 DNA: TGCGCCAGCAGTCCCCTACTAAGTGCTAGCACAGATACGCAGTATTTT
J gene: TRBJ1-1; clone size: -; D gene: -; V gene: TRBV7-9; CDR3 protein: CASSGTQASMNTEAFF; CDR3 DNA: TGTGCCAGCAGCGGCACACAGGCGAGCATGAACACTGAAGCTTTCTTT
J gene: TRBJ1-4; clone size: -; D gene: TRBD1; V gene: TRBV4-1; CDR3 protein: CASSQDSGQGSKKLFF; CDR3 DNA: TGCGCCAGCAGCCAAGATAGTGGACAGGGGTCGAAAAAACTGTTTTTT
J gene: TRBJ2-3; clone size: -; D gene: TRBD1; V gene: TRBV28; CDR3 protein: CASSDGTGYTDTQYF; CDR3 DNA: TGTGCCAGCAGTGACGGGACAGGGTACACAGATACGCAGTATTTT
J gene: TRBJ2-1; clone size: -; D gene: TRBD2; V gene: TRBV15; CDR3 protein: CATSRTLSGSRDEQFF; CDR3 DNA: TGTGCCACCAGCAGGACCCTCAGCGGGAGTCGCGATGAGCAGTTCTTC
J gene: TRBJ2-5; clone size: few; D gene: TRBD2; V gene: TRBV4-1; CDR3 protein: CASSHQRGGGDETQYF; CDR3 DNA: TGCGCCAGCAGCCATCAGAGGGGCGGGGGGGACGAGACCCAGTACTTC
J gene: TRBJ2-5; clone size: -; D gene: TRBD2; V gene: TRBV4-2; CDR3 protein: CASSQGAGGAGETQYF; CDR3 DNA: TGTGCCAGCAGCCAAGGGGCGGGAGGGGCAGGGGAGACCCAGTACTTC
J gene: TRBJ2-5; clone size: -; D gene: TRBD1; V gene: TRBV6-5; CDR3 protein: CASRSTGEETQYF; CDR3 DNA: TGTGCCAGCAGGTCGACAGGGGAAGAGACCCAGTACTTC
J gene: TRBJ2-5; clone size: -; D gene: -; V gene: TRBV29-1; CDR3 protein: CSVGSYQETQYF; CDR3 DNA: TGCAGCGTTGGAAGCTACCAAGAGACCCAGTACTTC
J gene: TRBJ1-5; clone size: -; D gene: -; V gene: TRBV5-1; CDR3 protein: CASSLQGGGNQPQHF; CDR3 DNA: TGCGCCAGCAGTTTACAGGGTGGGGGCAATCAGCCCCAGCATTTT
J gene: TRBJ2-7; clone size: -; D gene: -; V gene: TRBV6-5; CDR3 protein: CASSQVSGGAYEQYF; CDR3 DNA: TGTGCCAGCAGTCAGGTTTCAGGAGGGGCCTACGAGCAGTACTTC
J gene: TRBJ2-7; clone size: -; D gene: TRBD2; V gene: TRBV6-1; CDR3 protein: CASSPLAGVTYEQYF; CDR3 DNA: TGTGCCAGCAGCCCCTTAGCGGGGGTTACCTACGAGCAGTACTTC
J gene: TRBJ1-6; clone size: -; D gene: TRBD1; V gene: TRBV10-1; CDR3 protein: CASSESDRGRKGDSPLHF; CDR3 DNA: TGCGCCAGCAGTGAGTCAGACAGGGGGCGCAAAGGAGATTCACCCCTCCACTTT
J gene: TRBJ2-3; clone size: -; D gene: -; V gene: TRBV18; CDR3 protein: CASSPRAPRLGSPDTQYF; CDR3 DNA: TGTGCCAGCTCACCAAGGGCCCCGAGACTAGGATCCCCAGATACGCAGTATTTT
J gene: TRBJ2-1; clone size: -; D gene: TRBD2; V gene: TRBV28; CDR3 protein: CASSSLAGVNNEQFF; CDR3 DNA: TGTGCCAGCAGCTCCCTAGCGGGAGTAAACAATGAGCAGTTCTTC
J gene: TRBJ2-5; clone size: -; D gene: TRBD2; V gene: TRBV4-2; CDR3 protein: CASSEAGGDGTQYF; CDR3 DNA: TGTGCCAGCAGCGAAGCGGGAGGGGATGGGACCCAGTACTTC
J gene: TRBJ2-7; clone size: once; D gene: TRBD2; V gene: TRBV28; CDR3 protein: CASSSGLADTYEQYF; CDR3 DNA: TGTGCCAGCAGTTCGGGACTAGCGGATACCTACGAGCAGTACTTC
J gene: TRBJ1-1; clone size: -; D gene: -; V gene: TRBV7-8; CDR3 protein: CASSLDRNTEAFF; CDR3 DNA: TGTGCCAGCAGCTTAGACAGGAACACTGAAGCTTTCTTT
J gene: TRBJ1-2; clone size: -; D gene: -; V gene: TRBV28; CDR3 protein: CASSFEGPDGYTF; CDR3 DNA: TGTGCCAGCAGTTTTGAGGGTCCGGATGGCTACACCTTC
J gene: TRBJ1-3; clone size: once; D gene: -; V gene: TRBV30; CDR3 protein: CAWSPGGIGNTIYF; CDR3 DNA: TGTGCCTGGAGTCCCGGGGGAATCGGAAACACCATATATTTT
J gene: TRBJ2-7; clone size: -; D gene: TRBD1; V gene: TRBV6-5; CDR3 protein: CASRPTGTGRYEQYF; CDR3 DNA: TGTGCCAGCAGGCCGACCGGGACAGGGCGCTACGAGCAGTACTTC
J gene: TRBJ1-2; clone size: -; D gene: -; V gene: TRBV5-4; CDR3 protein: CASSSLGTPNFYGYTF; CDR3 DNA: TGTGCCAGCAGCTCGCTCGGGACACCGAACTTCTATGGCTACACCTTC
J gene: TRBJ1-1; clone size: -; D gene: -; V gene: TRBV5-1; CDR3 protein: CASSFGGTNTEAFF; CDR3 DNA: TGCGCCAGCAGCTTTGGGGGGACGAACACTGAAGCTTTCTTT
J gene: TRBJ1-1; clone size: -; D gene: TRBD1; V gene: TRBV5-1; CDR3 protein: CASSPQGTNTEAFF; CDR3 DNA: TGCGCCAGCAGCCCACAGGGGACGAACACTGAAGCTTTCTTT
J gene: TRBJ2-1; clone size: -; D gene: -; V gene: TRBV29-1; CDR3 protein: CSVPAASSYNEQFF; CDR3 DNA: TGCAGCGTGCCAGCGGCAAGCTCCTACAATGAGCAGTTCTTC
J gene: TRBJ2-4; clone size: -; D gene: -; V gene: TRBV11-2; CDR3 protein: CASSTRIAKNIQYF; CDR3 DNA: TGTGCCAGCAGCACCAGAATAGCCAAAAACATTCAGTACTTC